One T cell receptor beta chain is described in this entry. Assay used: immunoSEQ multiplex PCR; TCRdb lists only in-frame clones, some missing. The profile covers 150,000 or so clones, with about 90% appearing a single time and 7.1% taken by the ten largest. The data stem from a study of control samples from healthy donors and cancer patients. Germline CDR1 and CDR2: SGHDT and YYEEEE. CDR3 length: 13 amino acids. The germline V and J ends were trimmed by 3 bases and 2 bases, with 9 bases remaining between them. The chain uses TRBV5-6 and TRBJ2-7; D is possibly TRBD1 (6 bases). Input material: blood. The receptor's source is a man aged 18 to 30 in good health. This CDR3 reads CASSYTGPYEQYF. The DNA of the CDR3 is TGTGCCAGCAGCTATACAGGGCCCTACGAGCAGTACTTC.